Below are 4 T cell receptor beta chains sequenced from a single sample in a study of chemoradiotherapy in HPV16-positive cancers. Method: immunoSEQ multiplex PCR; TCRdb's copy keeps in-frame clones and lacks some. The top ten hold less than 2.5% of the sample, which has about 15,000 clones, around nine tenths seen once. The material sequenced was blood, taken from a patient who underwent chemoradiotherapy. The receptors originated from a human donor with HPV-associated anogenital cancer.

This chain joins TRBV28 and TRBJ1-1; 7 bases are a match to TRBD1. Germline V CDR1 and CDR2: MDHEN, SYDVKM. The CDR3 consists of 14 residues. V shed 5 bases and J 6 bases; nucleotides not matched to a gene: 9. The CDR3 sequence: CASSRQGAKPEAFF. Here the CDR3 DNA reads TGTGCCAGCAGTCGACAGGGAGCGAAACCTGAAGCTTTCTTT.

The chain employs TRBV28 and TRBJ1-1; D gene unclear. The CDR3 runs to 15 residues. CDR1 MDHEN and CDR2 SYDVKM come from the germline V gene. Trimming removed 7 bases at V and 4 bases at J, with 19 bases between. CDR3 loop: CASTPSLVLFTEAFF. The CDR3 bases are TGTGCCAGCACTCCTTCTTTGGTCCTTTTCACTGAAGCTTTCTTT.

The V and J genes are TRBV9 and TRBJ1-1, with TRBD1 identical over 7 bases. Trimming at V came to 0 bases and at J to 5 bases, leaving 4 bases not matched to a gene. This CDR3 contains 14 residues. Germline loops: CDR1 SGDLS, CDR2 YYNGEE. CDR3 sequence (DNA): TGTGCCAGCAGCGTAGGCAGGGGGAGGACTGAAGCTTTCTTT. Its translation is CASSVGRGRTEAFF.

The chain has TRBV7-2 and TRBJ1-1; D is unclear. Trimming pared 4 bases from V and 5 bases from J, leaving 14 bases between. Germline V lookup: CDR1 SGHTA, CDR2 FQGNSA. The CDR3 has 14 residues. The CDR3 sequence is CASSSLAGWTEAFF. The CDR3 DNA reads TGTGCCAGCAGCTCCCTGGCGGGTTGGACTGAAGCTTTCTTT. The complete variable domain, with remaining parts taken from reference TRBV7-2 and TRBJ1-1, reads GAGVSQSPSNKVTEKGKDVELRCDPISGHTALYWYRQSLGQGLEFLIYFQGNSAPDKSGLPSDRFSAERTGGSVSTLTIQRTQQEDSAVYLCASSSLAGWTEAFFGQGTRLTVV.